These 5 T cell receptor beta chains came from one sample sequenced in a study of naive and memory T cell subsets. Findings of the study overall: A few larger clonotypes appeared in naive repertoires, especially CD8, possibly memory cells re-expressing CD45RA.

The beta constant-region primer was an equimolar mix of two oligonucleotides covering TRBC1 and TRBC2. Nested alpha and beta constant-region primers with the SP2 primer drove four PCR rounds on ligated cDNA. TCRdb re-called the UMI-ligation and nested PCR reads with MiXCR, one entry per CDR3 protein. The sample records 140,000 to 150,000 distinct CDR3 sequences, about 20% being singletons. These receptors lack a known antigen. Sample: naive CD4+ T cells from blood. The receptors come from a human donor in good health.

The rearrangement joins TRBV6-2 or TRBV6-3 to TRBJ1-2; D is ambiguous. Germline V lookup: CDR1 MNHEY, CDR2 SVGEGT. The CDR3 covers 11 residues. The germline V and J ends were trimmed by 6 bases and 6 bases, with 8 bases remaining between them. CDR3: CASRRGDGYTF. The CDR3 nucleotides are TGTGCCAGCAGGCGGGGAGATGGCTACACCTTC.

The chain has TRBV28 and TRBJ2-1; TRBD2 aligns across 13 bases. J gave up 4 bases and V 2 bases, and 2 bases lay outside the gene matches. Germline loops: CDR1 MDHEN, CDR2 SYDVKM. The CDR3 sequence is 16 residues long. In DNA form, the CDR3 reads TGTGCCAGCAGTTTAACTAGCGGGAGGGGATACAATGAGCAGTTCTTC. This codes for CASSLTSGRGYNEQFF.

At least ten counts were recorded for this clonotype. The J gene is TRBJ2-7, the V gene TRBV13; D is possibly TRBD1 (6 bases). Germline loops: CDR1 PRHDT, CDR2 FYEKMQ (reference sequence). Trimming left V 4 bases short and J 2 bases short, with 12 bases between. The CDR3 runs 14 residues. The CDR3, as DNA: TGTGCCAGCAGCTCCGACAGGCATCCCTACGAGCAGTACTTC. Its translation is CASSSDRHPYEQYF.

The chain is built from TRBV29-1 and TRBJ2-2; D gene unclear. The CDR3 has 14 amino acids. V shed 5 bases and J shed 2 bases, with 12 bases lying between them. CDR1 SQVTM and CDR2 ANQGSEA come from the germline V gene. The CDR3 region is CSVQGRHNTGELFF. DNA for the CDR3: TGCAGCGTTCAAGGGCGGCATAACACCGGGGAGCTGTTTTTT.

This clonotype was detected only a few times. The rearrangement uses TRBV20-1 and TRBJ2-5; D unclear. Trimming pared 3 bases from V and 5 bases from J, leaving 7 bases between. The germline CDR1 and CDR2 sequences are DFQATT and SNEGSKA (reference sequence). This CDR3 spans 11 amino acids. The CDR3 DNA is TGCAGTGCTAGGGTTCAGGAGACCCAGTACTTC. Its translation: CSARVQETQYF.